This T cell receptor (beta chain) is drawn from a study of T cells in Graves' hyperthyroidism and ophthalmopathy. Regions amplified from RNA transcripts were the TCR beta CDR3 regions. Carried out on the TCR CDR3, a first-round RT-PCR used the HTBI primer set. Using its own MiXCR run on the multiplex PCR reads, TCRdb lists one record per CDR3 protein. The sample yields hundreds of thousands of distinct CDR3 sequences, 16% seen once. In this sample, this clonotype turned up a few times. The antigen remains undetermined. The trim removed 2 bases at V and 6 bases at J, leaving 13 bases unmatched. The germline gives CDR1 GTSNPN, CDR2 SVGIG (reference sequence). The CDR3 is 17 residues long. Regarding the study as a whole: Peripheral blood also featured most of the thyroid clonotypes expanded above 0.001. Through a model of 13 V-J features, ophthalmopathy was separated from stable hyperthyroidism.

The source of this sequence is a woman under 30 with Graves' hyperthyroidism. The V call is TRBV30, the J call TRBJ2-6, with TRBD1 identical over 7 bases. The sequencing input was blood. Written as DNA, the CDR3 is TGTGCCTGGAGTCACGACAGGGCCCAAGTTTCGGCCAACGTCCTGACTTTC. This codes for CAWSHDRAQVSANVLTF.